Following are 29 T cell receptor beta chains from one sample sequenced in a study of T cell responses to AZD1222 COVID-19 vaccine. Sequencing was performed with immunoSEQ multiplex PCR; in TCRdb, only in-frame clones are kept and a portion is missing. The profile shows around 130,000 clones, 70% to 90% of them singletons. This material consisted of peripheral blood, taken on day 0 of AZD1222 vaccination. These receptors came from an adult in good health.

This clone was counted only a few times. The rearrangement uses TRBV6-4 and TRBJ1-1; a possible D gene is TRBD1 (6 bases). CDR1 is MRHNA and CDR2 is SNTAGT in the germline V gene. This CDR3 spans 14 amino acids. Trimming took 0 bases from V and 5 from J, leaving 10 bases between them. The CDR3: CASSDSNRATEAFF. The CDR3 nucleotides read TGTGCCAGCAGTGACTCGAACAGGGCGACTGAAGCTTTCTTT.

The J gene is TRBJ2-5, the V gene TRBV6-5; TRBD2 is a possible D gene (5 bases). V lost 5 bases to trimming and J lost 7 bases, with 17 bases between them. CDR1 is MNHEY and CDR2 is SVGAGI in the germline V gene. The CDR3 spans 14 residues. CDR3 in DNA: TGTGCCAGCAGTACCGGTGAGGGCAAGGTGACCCAGTACTTC. Its protein product is CASSTGEGKVTQYF.

The chain combines TRBV11-3 with TRBJ1-2; possibly TRBD1 for D (5 bases). Looked up from germline, CDR1 is SGHNT and CDR2 is YENEEA. The CDR3 loop spans 14 amino acids. V lost 0 bases and J 3 bases, leaving 8 bases between the germline ends. The CDR3 reads CASSLEVGDYGYTF. The CDR3 DNA is TGTGCCAGCAGCTTAGAAGTGGGGGACTATGGCTACACCTTC.

This sequence joins TRBV11-3 and TRBJ1-2; possibly TRBD1 for D (5 bases). CDR1 is SGHNT and CDR2 is YENEEA in the germline V gene. CDR3 length: 15 residues. The germline V and J ends were trimmed by 1 base and 8 bases, with 17 bases remaining between them. The CDR3 protein is CASSLVPQGPLGYTF. CDR3 nucleotides: TGTGCCAGCAGCTTAGTGCCCCAGGGTCCTTTGGGCTACACCTTC.

The chain recombines TRBV9 with TRBJ2-7; the match to TRBD1 covers 9 bases. V was pared by 0 bases and J by 2 bases, with 3 bases of the junction left unmatched. From germline, CDR1 is SGDLS and CDR2 YYNGEE. CDR3 length equals 15 residues. DNA of the CDR3: TGTGCCAGCAGCGTAGAGGACAGGGGTGCCTACGAGCAGTACTTC. As protein: CASSVEDRGAYEQYF. The whole variable domain, remainder taken from reference TRBV9 and TRBJ2-7, is DSGVTQTPKHLITATGQRVTLRCSPRSGDLSVYWYQQSLDQGLQFLIQYYNGEERAKGNILERFSAQQFPDLHSELNLSSLELGDSALYFCASSVEDRGAYEQYFGPGTRLTVT.

V gene TRBV5-8 combines with J gene TRBJ1-5; D gene ambiguous. The CDR3 has 14 amino acids. Germline CDR1 reads SGHTS; CDR2 reads YDEGEE. The ends were cut back, 0 bases at V and 1 base at J, with 5 bases in the middle. As DNA, the CDR3 is TGTGCCAGCAGCTTGGGGAGAAGCAATCAGCCCCAGCATTTT. Translating it yields CASSLGRSNQPQHF.

The chain has TRBV29-1 and TRBJ1-5, with 9 bases aligning to TRBD1. This CDR3 has 14 residues. CDR1 and CDR2 from the germline V gene are SQVTM and ANQGSEA. With 8 bases clipped from V and 0 bases from J, the junction kept 5 bases outside the gene matches. The CDR3 loop is CSPRQGGSNQPQHF. CDR3 DNA: TGCAGCCCTCGACAGGGGGGTAGCAATCAGCCCCAGCATTTT.

This sequence joins TRBV7-9 and TRBJ2-7, with 11 nucleotides matching TRBD1. The germline V gene has CDR1 SEHNR and CDR2 FQNEAQ (reference sequence). The V gene end was trimmed by 5 bases and the J gene end by 0 bases; junction bases not matched to a gene: 3. The CDR3 contains 15 residues. The CDR3 bases are TGTGCCAGCAGCCCGGGGACAGGGGGCTCCTACGAGCAGTACTTC. It translates to CASSPGTGGSYEQYF.

V is TRBV11-3 and J is TRBJ2-7; 13 bases match TRBD2. From germline, CDR1 is SGHNT and CDR2 YENEEA. Trimming at V came to 5 bases and at J to 2 bases, leaving 6 bases not matched to a gene. The CDR3 is 16 amino acids. CDR3 loop: CASSPSGTSGAYEQYF. In DNA, the CDR3 is TGTGCCAGCAGCCCCAGCGGGACTAGCGGGGCCTACGAGCAGTACTTC.

V is TRBV15 and J is TRBJ1-5; D not certain. The CDR3 contains 12 residues. V lost 3 bases and J lost 9, with 9 bases in between. Germline loops: CDR1 LNHNV, CDR2 YYDKDF (reference sequence). The CDR3 loop reads CATSSALRPQHF. CDR3 nucleotides: TGTGCCACCAGCAGTGCCCTTCGGCCCCAGCATTTT.

The gene calls are TRBV18 and TRBJ1-1; 7 bases line up with TRBD1. V was clipped by 2 bases and J by 4 bases; unmatched bases: 10. Germline assignment: CDR1 KGHSH and CDR2 LQKENI. The length of the CDR3 is 16 residues. The CDR3 coding sequence is TGTGCCAGCTCACCAAGCCAGGGGGGATTAATCACTGAAGCTTTCTTT. Amino acid sequence: CASSPSQGGLITEAFF.

This rearrangement joins TRBV10-3 to TRBJ2-1; 7 bases fit TRBD1. Trimming took 4 bases from V and 0 from J; bases not matched to a gene: 3. Germline-derived CDR1 and CDR2 are ENHRY and SYGVKD. This CDR3 has 15 residues. The CDR3 is CAISGDRVSYNEQFF. CDR3 DNA sequence: TGTGCCATCAGTGGTGACAGGGTCTCCTACAATGAGCAGTTCTTC.

The chain carries TRBV2 and TRBJ2-3; 10 bases align to TRBD2. Germline loops: CDR1 SNHLY, CDR2 FYNNEI. This CDR3 has 15 residues. The V gene end was trimmed by 7 bases and the J gene end by 3 bases; junction bases not matched to a gene: 7. CDR3 in DNA: TGTGCCAGCATCCCCCCGGGACTAGCGACAGATACGCAGTATTTT. Amino acids: CASIPPGLATDTQYF.

The chain has TRBV29-1 and TRBJ2-7, with TRBD2 matching 8 bases. There are 14 residues in the CDR3. Germline CDR1 is SQVTM and CDR2 is ANQGSEA. Trimming removed 6 bases from V and 2 bases from J; junction bases left unmatched: 9. CDR3 protein: CSVLREGGTYEQYF. The CDR3 DNA follows: TGCAGCGTCCTCCGGGAGGGGGGAACCTACGAGCAGTACTTC.

J is TRBJ2-1 and V is TRBV5-6; 8 bases line up with TRBD1. Trimming took 1 base from V and 1 from J; bases not matched to a gene: 4. Germline V gene data show CDR1 as SGHDT and CDR2 as YYEEEE. This CDR3 has 16 amino acids. CDR3 amino acids: CASSLTDRDSYNEQFF. The CDR3 DNA is TGTGCCAGCAGCTTGACGGACAGGGATTCCTACAATGAGCAGTTCTTC.

This rearrangement joins TRBV10-3 to TRBJ1-5; D may be TRBD1 (6 bases). Looked up from germline, CDR1 is ENHRY and CDR2 is SYGVKD. The ends were cut back, 10 bases at V and 4 bases at J, with 23 bases in the middle. This CDR3 comprises 16 residues. The CDR3 spells CATAGLGGAGNQPQHF. The CDR3, as DNA: TGTGCCACCGCCGGGCTTGGGGGGGCTGGAAATCAGCCCCAGCATTTT.

The chain links TRBV5-4 to TRBJ2-3; TRBD2 matches at 10 bases. CDR3 size: 15 residues. The ends lost 4 bases at V and 2 bases at J; junction bases unmatched: 4. Germline-derived CDR1 and CDR2 are SGHNT and YYREEE (reference sequence). CDR3 residues: CASSTSGIITDTQYF. The CDR3 nucleotides are TGTGCCAGCAGCACTAGCGGGATAATCACAGATACGCAGTATTTT.

The genes are TRBV7-2 and TRBJ2-3; D is unresolved. Per germline, CDR1 SGHTA and CDR2 FQGNSA. Trimming left V 5 bases short and J 0 bases short, with 6 bases between. The CDR3 is 13 residues long. In nucleotides, the CDR3 is TGTGCCAGCAGCCGAACGAGCACAGATACGCAGTATTTT. Translated: CASSRTSTDTQYF.

V gene TRBV10-1 combines with J gene TRBJ1-1, with D unresolved. The V end was cut by 0 bases, the J end by 6 bases, with 8 bases between. The CDR3 loop spans 13 amino acids. CDR1 is WNHNN and CDR2 is SYGVQD in the germline V gene (reference sequence). CDR3 coding DNA: TGCGCCAGCAGTGAGTCGCGGGAGGCTGAAGCTTTCTTT. Translation: CASSESREAEAFF.

This chain uses TRBV2 with TRBJ2-7, with D uncertain. The CDR3 contains 13 residues. Germline-derived CDR1 and CDR2 are SNHLY and FYNNEI. V shed 2 bases and J shed 2 bases, with 7 bases lying between them. The CDR3, as DNA: TGTGCCAGCAGTGAATCCGCGGCCTACGAGCAGTACTTC. Protein product: CASSESAAYEQYF.

V usage is TRBV6-5 and J usage is TRBJ2-7; D may be TRBD1 or TRBD2 (5 bases each). The CDR3 totals 14 residues. Germline lookup yields CDR1 MNHEY and CDR2 SVGAGI. V was shortened by 6 bases and J by 1 base, with 13 bases between the two germline ends. The CDR3 loop reads CASSRDQWSYEQYF. The CDR3 nucleotides are TGTGCCAGCAGCCGGGACCAGTGGTCCTACGAGCAGTACTTC.

This clone was seen a single time. V usage is TRBV30 and J usage is TRBJ1-5; 9 nucleotides align to TRBD1. This CDR3 comprises 14 residues. CDR1 is GTSNPN and CDR2 is SVGIG in the germline V gene (reference sequence). V shed 4 bases and J 6 bases; nucleotides not matched to a gene: 7. The CDR3 reads CAWTETGGSQPQHF. The CDR3 DNA follows: TGTGCCTGGACGGAGACAGGGGGTTCTCAGCCCCAGCATTTT.

The chain employs TRBV7-9 and TRBJ1-2, with a possible D match to TRBD1 (5 bases). The V gene's germline CDR1 is SEHNR and CDR2 FQNEAQ (reference sequence). Trimming took 3 bases from V and 5 from J, leaving 7 bases between them. The CDR3 is made up of 12 amino acids. CDR3 in DNA: TGTGCCAGCAGCTTGGGGGGGTATGGCTACACCTTC. It is translated as CASSLGGYGYTF.

The V call is TRBV30, the J call TRBJ2-5; 10 bases are a match to TRBD2. V dropped 7 bases and J dropped 2; count of bases not matched to a gene: 7. CDR3 length: 14 residues. CDR1 is GTSNPN and CDR2 is SVGIG in the germline V gene (reference sequence). The CDR3 coding sequence is TGTGCCTTAACCGGGACTAGCGTTCAAGAGACCCAGTACTTC. As protein: CALTGTSVQETQYF.

This sequence joins TRBV18 and TRBJ1-1; D may be TRBD1 (6 bases). This CDR3 has 14 residues. V dropped 6 bases and J dropped 5 bases, with 16 bases sitting between them. Germline loops: CDR1 KGHSH, CDR2 LQKENI. CDR3 loop: CASSLTGPRTEAFF. CDR3 nucleotides: TGTGCCAGCTCTTTGACAGGCCCTAGGACTGAAGCTTTCTTT.

The rearrangement joins TRBV5-4 to TRBJ2-1; D unresolved. From germline, CDR1 is SGHNT and CDR2 YYREEE (reference sequence). The CDR3 contains 16 residues. Between the trimmed V and J ends, which lost 0 bases and 0 bases, there was a span of 10 bases. Written as DNA, the CDR3 is TGTGCCAGCAGCTTGGGTACCCAGAGCTCCTACAATGAGCAGTTCTTC. Encoded protein: CASSLGTQSSYNEQFF.

The rearrangement uses TRBV29-1 and TRBJ1-2; no clear D gene. Germline CDR1 SQVTM, CDR2 ANQGSEA. This CDR3 is 9 amino acids long. V was trimmed by 6 bases and J by 6 bases, leaving 5 bases between them. The CDR3, as DNA: TGCAGCGTCGATAATGGCTACACCTTC. Protein: CSVDNGYTF.

This sequence joins TRBV6-2 or TRBV6-3 and TRBJ2-7; D gene unclear. V lost 0 bases to trimming and J lost 4 bases, with 19 bases between them. The CDR3 consists of 17 residues. CDR1 is MNHEY and CDR2 is SVGEGT in the germline V gene. This CDR3 is CASSYSPWSSGRYEQYF. CDR3 coding DNA: TGTGCCAGCAGTTACTCCCCCTGGAGCTCCGGACGATACGAGCAGTACTTC.

The gene calls are TRBV24-1 and TRBJ2-7; D possibly corresponds to TRBD1 (5 bases). Germline V gene data show CDR1 as KGHDR and CDR2 as SFDVKD. Deletions cut 7 bases from V and 2 bases from J, with 11 bases between. The CDR3 totals 13 residues. The CDR3 sequence is CATRGGAAYEQYF. Here the CDR3 DNA reads TGTGCCACCAGGGGTGGGGCAGCCTACGAGCAGTACTTC.